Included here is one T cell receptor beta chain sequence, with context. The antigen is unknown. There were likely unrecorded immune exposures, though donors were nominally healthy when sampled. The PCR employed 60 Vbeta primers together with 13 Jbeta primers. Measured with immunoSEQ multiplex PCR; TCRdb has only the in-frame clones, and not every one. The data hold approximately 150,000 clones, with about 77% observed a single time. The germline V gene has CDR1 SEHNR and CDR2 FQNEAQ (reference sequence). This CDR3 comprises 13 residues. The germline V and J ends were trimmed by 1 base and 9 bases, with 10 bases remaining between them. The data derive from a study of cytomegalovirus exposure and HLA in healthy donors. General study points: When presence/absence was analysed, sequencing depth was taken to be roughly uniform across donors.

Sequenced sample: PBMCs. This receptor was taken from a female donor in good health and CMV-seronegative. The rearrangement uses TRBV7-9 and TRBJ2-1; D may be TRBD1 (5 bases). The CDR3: CASSLVDGAEQFF. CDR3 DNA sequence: TGTGCCAGCAGCTTAGTAGATGGGGCTGAGCAGTTCTTC.